The clone carrying this TCR beta chain is a singleton in its sample. The donors comprised healthy bone marrow donors. This sample was taken from a study of cytomegalovirus exposure and HLA in healthy donors. 60 Vbeta and 13 Jbeta primers were used in PCR. Libraries were prepared by immunoSEQ multiplex PCR; TCRdb keeps only in-frame clonotypes and omits some of them. The sample holds 150,000 to 250,000 clones; 65% to 80% are singletons and the top ten take about 4.4%. Germline V gene lookup returns CDR1 SGHNT and CDR2 YYREEE (reference sequence). The CDR3 contains 14 residues. Trimming pared 3 bases from V and 2 bases from J, leaving 12 bases between.

The genes are TRBV5-4 and TRBJ2-7, with D perhaps matching TRBD2 (5 bases). The sequencing input was PBMCs. The sequence came from a woman aged 30 to 39 in good health and CMV-seropositive. In DNA form, the CDR3 reads TGTGCCAGCAGCTCCCCCGGGGTAGCCTACGAGCAGTACTTC. Amino acid sequence: CASSSPGVAYEQYF. The variable domain in full, completed from reference TRBV5-4 and TRBJ2-7, reads ETGVTQSPTHLIKTRGQQVTLRCSSQSGHNTVSWYQQALGQGPQFIFQYYREEENGRGNFPPRFSGLQFPNYSSELNVNALELDDSALYLCASSSPGVAYEQYFGPGTRLTVT.